The rows below give T cell receptor beta chains drawn from one sample of a study of chemoradiotherapy in HPV16-positive cancers. Assay: immunoSEQ multiplex PCR; the TCRdb copy retains only in-frame clones and omits some. The sample carries approximately 15,000 clones, around 80% recorded once. The biological material was taken from a patient who underwent chemoradiotherapy. All receptors derive from a human donor with HPV-associated anogenital cancer. Each CDR3 is given with its conserved first and last residue. D genes are given only for firm matches. Rows give clone size only sometimes, using once, few, many, or a class for an expanded clone.

NA	14	NA	TRBJ2-7	TRBV6-1	TGTGCCAGCAGTGGTATAGGGTCTTCCTACGAGCAGTACTTC	CASSGIGSSYEQYF
NA	14	NA	TRBJ2-3	TRBV6-6	TGCGTTTCAACCGCGCGGGTTCGCACAGATACGCAGTATTTT	CVSTARVRTDTQYF
NA	14	NA	TRBJ1-1	TRBV28	TGTGCCAGCAGTACACTACAGGGAATCACTGAAGCTTTCTTT	CASSTLQGITEAFF
NA	15	NA	TRBJ1-3	TRBV7-2	TGTGCCAGCAGCTTACACACGCACTCTGGAAACACCATATATTTT	CASSLHTHSGNTIYF
NA	15	NA	TRBJ1-3	TRBV18	TGTGCCAGCTCACCACCATCAGGGAACGGAAACACCATATATTTT	CASSPPSGNGNTIYF
TRBD2	14	NA	TRBJ2-7	TRBV5-5	TGTGCCAGCAGCTTTGGGGGGGGATCCATGGAGCAGTACTTC	CASSFGGGSMEQYF
NA	14	NA	TRBJ1-3	TRBV6-5	TGTGCCAGCAGTACCGGGGCCTCTGGAAACACCATATATTTT	CASSTGASGNTIYF
NA	13	NA	TRBJ1-2	TRBV9	TGTGCCAGCAGCACTCCCGGAGTCTATGGCTACACCTTC	CASSTPGVYGYTF
NA	15	NA	TRBJ1-5	TRBV21-1	TGTGCCCCCCTAAGAGAGACTCTTAGCAATCAGCCCCAGCATTTT	CAPLRETLSNQPQHF
NA	16	NA	TRBJ2-5	TRBV7-9	TGTGCCAGCAGCCCAGCACGGGGACGCTGGATAGAGACCCAGTACTTC	CASSPARGRWIETQYF
TRBD1	16	NA	TRBJ2-2	TRBV7-9	TGTGCCAGCAGCTGGACAGGGGGCGCGGGCACCGGGGAGCTGTTTTTT	CASSWTGGAGTGELFF
TRBD1	14	NA	TRBJ1-4	TRBV6-1	TGTGCCAGCAGTGGGACAGGGAATTATGAAAAACTGTTTTTT	CASSGTGNYEKLFF
TRBD1	13	NA	TRBJ2-7	TRBV28	TGTGCCAGCCTACAGGGGGGTTCCTACGAGCAGTACTTC	CASLQGGSYEQYF
NA	15	NA	TRBJ2-7	TRBV27	TGTGCCAGCAGCTTGAAATCGGGACATTCCTACGAGCAGTACTTC	CASSLKSGHSYEQYF
TRBD1	14	NA	TRBJ1-2	TRBV14	TGTGCCAGCAGCTTTTCCGGGACAGCTTATGGCTACACCTTC	CASSFSGTAYGYTF
TRBD1	15	NA	TRBJ2-1	TRBV5-4	TGTGCCAGCAGCTTGGGACAGGGCCCCTACAATGAGCAGTTCTTC	CASSLGQGPYNEQFF
TRBD1	15	NA	TRBJ2-3	TRBV2	TGTGCCAGCAGCGTCAGGGGGCTAAGCACAGATACGCAGTATTTT	CASSVRGLSTDTQYF
TRBD1	14	once	TRBJ2-1	TRBV6-5	TGTGCCAGCAGTTACTCGACAGGGTCCAATGAGCAGTTCTTC	CASSYSTGSNEQFF
NA	13	once	TRBJ2-7	TRBV6-1	TGTGCCAGCAAGCTGTCAGGGAGACTCGAGCAGTACTTC	CASKLSGRLEQYF
NA	15	NA	TRBJ1-5	TRBV2	TGTGCCAGCAGTGTGAGTCTTGATAGCAATCAGCCCCAGCATTTT	CASSVSLDSNQPQHF
TRBD1	13	NA	TRBJ2-7	TRBV7-2	TGTGCCAGCAGCGGACAGGCCGCCTACGAGCAGTACTTC	CASSGQAAYEQYF
NA	17	once	TRBJ2-3	TRBV5-4	TGTGCCAGCAGCTTGGGGTTACCGGGGGCGCCCACAGATACGCAGTATTTT	CASSLGLPGAPTDTQYF
NA	15	NA	TRBJ1-2	TRBV28	TGTGCCAGCAGTTTTGCACTGAGACTCATCTATGGCTACACCTTC	CASSFALRLIYGYTF
TRBD1	13	NA	TRBJ2-7	TRBV7-3	TGTGCCAGCAGCTTAAGGGACAGGGACGAGCAGTACTTC	CASSLRDRDEQYF
NA	13	NA	TRBJ2-7	TRBV6-5	TGTGCCAGCAGGGTTGGGACGGGTAACGAGCAGTACTTC	CASRVGTGNEQYF
NA	15	NA	TRBJ2-1	TRBV4-3	TGCGCCAGCAGCCAAGACGAGGGGGGAGGCTATGAGCAGTTCTTC	CASSQDEGGGYEQFF
TRBD1	14	NA	TRBJ1-1	TRBV5-4	TGTGCCAGCAGGATGGACAGGGCCAACACTGAAGCTTTCTTT	CASRMDRANTEAFF
NA	15	NA	TRBJ2-7	TRBV6-1	TGTGCCAGCATCACGAACCCGGGACGGACCTACGAGCAGTACTTC	CASITNPGRTYEQYF
NA	14	NA	TRBJ1-1	TRBV7-3	TGTGCCAGCAGCTTATCAGGAGGGAACACTGAAGCTTTCTTT	CASSLSGGNTEAFF
TRBD1	17	NA	TRBJ2-2	TRBV5-1	TGCGCCAGCAGCCCATCCCCGGACAGGGGGGTGGCCGGGGAGCTGTTTTTT	CASSPSPDRGVAGELFF
NA	12	NA	TRBJ2-5	TRBV6-6	TGTGCCAGCAGTACCCTGGGGGGGACCCAGTACTTC	CASSTLGGTQYF
NA	16	few	TRBJ1-3	TRBV4-1	TGCGCCAGCAGCCCTCACCTCCAGCAAACTGGAAACACCATATATTTT	CASSPHLQQTGNTIYF
TRBD1	15	NA	TRBJ1-6	TRBV28	TGTGCCAGCAGTTCTTCCGGGACAGGGTACTCACCCCTCCACTTT	CASSSSGTGYSPLHF
TRBD2	15	NA	TRBJ2-7	TRBV29-1	TGCAGCGTTCTAAAACTAGCGGGTCGAACCTACGAGCAGTACTTC	CSVLKLAGRTYEQYF
TRBD1	15	few	TRBJ1-2	TRBV7-6	TGTGCCAGCAGCTTAGGACAGGGGGATGTCTATGGCTACACCTTC	CASSLGQGDVYGYTF
NA	13	NA	TRBJ2-6	TRBV29-1	TGCAGCGCCCGGGCCTCTGGGGCCAACGTCCTGACTTTC	CSARASGANVLTF
TRBD1	15	NA	TRBJ2-7	TRBV28	TGTGCCAGCAGTTTTCCGGGACAGGGACCCTACGAGCAGTACTTC	CASSFPGQGPYEQYF
NA	15	NA	TRBJ2-1	TRBV7-3	TGTGCCAGCAGCTTAGGTCCCCTCCAGGACAATGAGCAGTTCTTC	CASSLGPLQDNEQFF
NA	17	NA	TRBJ2-6	TRBV19	TGTGCCAGTAGTTCTGGAGAATGGGGCTCTGGGGCCAACGTCCTGACTTTC	CASSSGEWGSGANVLTF
TRBD1	13	NA	TRBJ2-7	TRBV28	TGTGCCAGTCAGGGACAGGGGGCCGGCGAGCAGTACTTC	CASQGQGAGEQYF
TRBD2	15	NA	TRBJ2-7	TRBV6-1	TGTGCCAGCAGTGAAGAAGGGCGGGGGAGCTACGAGCAGTACTTC	CASSEEGRGSYEQYF
NA	16	NA	TRBJ2-7	TRBV5-6	TGTGCCAGCAGCTTATCCGGGACACCCTATTACTACGAGCAGTACTTC	CASSLSGTPYYYEQYF
NA	14	NA	TRBJ2-7	TRBV2	TGTGCCAGCAGTGAAGGTAGGGGGAGCTACGAGCAGTACTTC	CASSEGRGSYEQYF
NA	19	NA	TRBJ2-1	TRBV15	TGTGCCACCAGCAGAGATCTAAATCTGCGCCCCAGGGCCTACAATGAGCAGTTCTTC	CATSRDLNLRPRAYNEQFF
TRBD2	16	NA	TRBJ2-1	TRBV2	TGTGCCAGCAGCCGGACTAGCGGGGGGGCGTACAATGAGCAGTTCTTC	CASSRTSGGAYNEQFF
TRBD1	15	few	TRBJ2-7	TRBV7-2	TGTGCCAGCAGCTTGGGACAGGGGGCGCGATACGAGCAGTACTTC	CASSLGQGARYEQYF
NA	15	few	TRBJ1-5	TRBV27	TGTGCCAGCAGTTCCCTCGGGACAACTCACCAGCCCCAGCATTTT	CASSSLGTTHQPQHF